This TCR beta chain is from a study of long-term antiretroviral therapy in people with HIV. The study, taken as a whole, reports: Repertoires looked antigen-experienced, with only a slight naive shift after ART. Dominating the repertoire at all time points were the clones that expanded before ART.

The immunoSEQ assay was v3.0, run at survey level. Produced via immunoSEQ multiplex PCR; TCRdb's table is partial and in-frame only. Among some 13,000 clones listed, about 77% were seen once. Comment on this clone: What it recognizes is unknown.

Looked up from germline, CDR1 is SGHAT and CDR2 is FQDESV (reference sequence). The V end lost 1 base, the J end lost 3 bases, and 10 bases lay between the germline ends. There are 14 residues in the CDR3. The rearrangement links TRBV11-1 to TRBJ2-7; TRBD1 is a possible D gene (5 bases). The clonotype comes from a woman aged 18-30 years with HIV. The material sequenced was unsorted PBMCs, taken 1.3 years after starting antiretroviral therapy. The CDR3 bases are TGTGCCAGCAGCTTAGGGCAGGGAATCTACGAGCAGTACTTC. This encodes CASSLGQGIYEQYF.